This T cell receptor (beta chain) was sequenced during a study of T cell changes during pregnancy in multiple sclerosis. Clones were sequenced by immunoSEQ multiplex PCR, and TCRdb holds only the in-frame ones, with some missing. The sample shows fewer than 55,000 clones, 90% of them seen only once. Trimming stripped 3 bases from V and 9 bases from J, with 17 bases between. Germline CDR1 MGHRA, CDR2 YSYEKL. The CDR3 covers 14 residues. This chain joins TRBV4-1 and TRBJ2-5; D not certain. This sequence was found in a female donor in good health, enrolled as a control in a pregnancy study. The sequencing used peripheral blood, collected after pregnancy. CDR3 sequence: CASSHPMEPFPQYF. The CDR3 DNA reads TGCGCCAGCAGCCATCCTATGGAGCCCTTTCCCCAGTACTTC.